This TCR beta chain is drawn from a study of post-analysis software for immune sequencing data. Study observations and caveats: Patients with multiple sclerosis recorded significantly lower normalized Chao1 diversity than controls, the study found. The authors found that F measure strongly co-clustered same-batch samples. Comparison of patients with controls showed 4 to 6 TRBV segments more frequent in patients, TRBV5-6, TRBV5-1 and TRBV20-1 among them.

The library was made from cDNA and included unique molecular identifiers. In TCRdb, the PCR reads were re-called with MiXCR into one record per CDR3 protein. Among a few hundred thousand distinct CDR3 sequences listed, 30% to 45% were seen once. Regarding this clonotype: The antigen is not known.

The germline CDR1 and CDR2 sequences are KGHSH and LQKENI. This CDR3 region has 14 residues. V was clipped by 1 base and J by 6 bases, with 9 bases between them. The sequenced sample consisted of blood. This TCR derives from a girl aged 10-17 years with multiple sclerosis. This rearrangement joins TRBV18 to TRBJ1-4, with D perhaps TRBD1 (6 bases). The CDR3 protein is CASSPRGRDEKLFF. In nucleotides, the CDR3 is TGTGCCAGCTCACCACGGGGGCGCGATGAAAAACTGTTTTTT.